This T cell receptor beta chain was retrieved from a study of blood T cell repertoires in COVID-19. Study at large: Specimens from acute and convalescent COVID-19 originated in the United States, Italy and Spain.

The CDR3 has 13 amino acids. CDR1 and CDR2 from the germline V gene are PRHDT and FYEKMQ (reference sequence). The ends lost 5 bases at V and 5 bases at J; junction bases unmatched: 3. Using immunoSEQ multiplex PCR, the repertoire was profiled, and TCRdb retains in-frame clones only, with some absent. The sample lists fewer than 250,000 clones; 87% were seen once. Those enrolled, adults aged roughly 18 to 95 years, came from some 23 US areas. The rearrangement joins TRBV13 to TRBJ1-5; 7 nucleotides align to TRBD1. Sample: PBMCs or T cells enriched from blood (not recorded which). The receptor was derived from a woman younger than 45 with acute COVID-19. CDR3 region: CASSQDRDQPQHF. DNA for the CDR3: TGTGCCAGCAGCCAAGACAGGGATCAGCCCCAGCATTTT.